This passage covers 3 T cell receptor beta chains from one sample sequenced in a study of beta chain features in type 1 diabetes. Since all of the isolated RNA was reverse transcribed, expressed TCRB transcripts were what got sequenced. TCRdb's table, derived via immunoSEQ multiplex PCR, lists solely in-frame clones and lacks some. Counted here are around 250,000 clones, about a fifth occurring once; the ten biggest clones make up approximately 0.029%. Regarding the study as a whole: TCRB CDR3s were moderately but significantly shorter in Type 1 diabetes patients in all four CD4+ subsets.

What these receptors recognize is not known. Material for sequencing was naive CD4+ T cells from blood. The origin of the receptors is a woman aged 40 to 50 with type 1 diabetes.

J is TRBJ2-1 and V is TRBV19; 8 bases line up with TRBD2. Germline-derived CDR1 and CDR2 are LNHDA and SQIVND (reference sequence). This CDR3 spans 14 amino acids. Trimming at V came to 8 bases and at J to 1 base, leaving 4 bases not matched to a gene. CDR3 sequence: CASVSGESYNEQFF. The DNA for the CDR3 is TGTGCCAGTGTTAGCGGGGAGTCCTACAATGAGCAGTTCTTC. The full variable domain, with the rest looked up from reference TRBV19 and TRBJ2-1, is DGGITQSPKYLFRKEGQNVTLSCEQNLNHDAMYWYRQDPGQGLRLIYYSQIVNDFQKGDIAEGYSVSREKKESFPLTVTSAQKNPTAFYLCASVSGESYNEQFFGPGTRLTVL.

The gene calls are TRBV27 and TRBJ2-3, with D perhaps TRBD1 (5 bases). Germline lookup yields CDR1 MNHEY and CDR2 SMNVEV (reference sequence). The CDR3 consists of 14 residues. V lost 3 bases to trimming and J lost 6 bases, with 13 bases between them. The CDR3 protein is CASSLGPHGDTQYF. The CDR3, as DNA: TGTGCCAGCAGTTTGGGGCCGCACGGCGATACGCAGTATTTT.

V is TRBV7-9 and J is TRBJ2-5, with D tentatively TRBD2 (5 bases). Germline V CDR1 and CDR2: SEHNR, FQNEAQ (reference sequence). This CDR3 is 14 amino acids long. Deletions cut 5 bases from V and 4 bases from J, with 14 bases between. The CDR3 DNA follows: TGTGCCAGCAGCCCCGGAGGTAGCTCAGAGACCCAGTACTTC. Translating gives CASSPGGSSETQYF.